A single sample is the source of the 29 T cell receptor beta chains below, sequenced in a study of blood T cell repertoires in COVID-19. Clones were read by immunoSEQ multiplex PCR, and TCRdb kept only the in-frame ones, dropping some. The table records some 42,000 clones, about 90% of them present only once. What was sequenced was peripheral blood. These receptors all come from a man aged 50 to 60 with active COVID-19.

This chain uses TRBV4-2 with TRBJ2-5, with a tentative D call TRBD2 (7 bases). The CDR3 loop spans 16 amino acids. CDR1 LGHNA and CDR2 YNFKEQ come from the germline V gene. Trimming cost V 8 bases and J 3 bases, with 22 bases left between them. In nucleotides, the CDR3 is TGTGCCAGCCCTCAAAAGGGGGGGGATGGAAAAGAGACCCAGTACTTC. This sequence encodes CASPQKGGDGKETQYF.

This rearrangement joins TRBV19 to TRBJ2-1; 7 bases are shared with TRBD1. This CDR3 is 15 amino acids long. Trimming took 4 bases from V and 5 from J; bases not matched to a gene: 8. Germline V gene sequence: CDR1 LNHDA, CDR2 SQIVND (reference sequence). In DNA, the CDR3 is TGTGCCAGTAGTAGCCCCGGGACAGCAGACAATGAGCAGTTCTTC. Its protein product is CASSSPGTADNEQFF.

The CDR3 bases are TGTGCCAGCAGCTTAGGGGGCCCGAACACTGAAGCTTTCTTT. Translated, it gives CASSLGGPNTEAFF. J is TRBJ1-1 and V is TRBV11-3, with D maybe TRBD1 (5 bases). Germline CDR1 SGHNT, CDR2 YENEEA. The V gene lost 1 base and the J gene lost 1 base, with 7 bases spanning the gap. The CDR3 consists of 14 residues.

This chain connects TRBV6-1 to TRBJ1-1; D unclear. Trimming stripped 2 bases from V and 8 bases from J, with 9 bases between. CDR3 length: 12 amino acids. Germline values: CDR1 MNHNS, CDR2 SASEGT. The CDR3 spells CASSERVIEAFF. CDR3 DNA sequence: TGTGCCAGCAGTGAACGAGTTATCGAAGCTTTCTTT.

The rearrangement joins TRBV28 to TRBJ2-7; 10 bases are shared with TRBD1. This CDR3 region has 15 residues. The J segment lost 9 bases and the V segment lost 5 bases, leaving 13 bases of the junction unmatched. Germline CDR1 reads MDHEN; CDR2 reads SYDVKM. The CDR3 protein is CASSTWTGGTSGQYF. The CDR3 nucleotides are TGTGCCAGCAGTACCTGGACAGGGGGTACGTCGGGGCAGTACTTC.

The chain has TRBV10-1 and TRBJ2-1; tentatively, D is TRBD2 (6 bases). This CDR3 comprises 14 residues. Per the germline V gene, CDR1 is WNHNN and CDR2 is SYGVQD (reference sequence). V was pared by 4 bases and J by 6 bases, with 13 bases between. This CDR3 is CASSASGSFNEQFF. The CDR3 DNA follows: TGCGCCAGCAGTGCCTCCGGGAGTTTCAATGAGCAGTTCTTC.

This clone was counted a single time. The gene calls are TRBV18 and TRBJ2-1; weak D call: TRBD2 (6 bases). The length of the CDR3 is 16 residues. Trimming left V 1 base short and J 6 bases short, with 16 bases between. Germline values: CDR1 KGHSH, CDR2 LQKENI. The CDR3 protein is CASSPQSGAGVNEQFF. Here the CDR3 DNA reads TGTGCCAGCTCACCACAGTCGGGAGCCGGGGTCAATGAGCAGTTCTTC.

The chain joins TRBV6-1 to TRBJ2-1; 15 nucleotides line up with TRBD2. J was trimmed by 2 bases and V by 4 bases; bases with no gene match: 9. CDR1 and CDR2 from the germline V gene are MNHNS and SASEGT. This CDR3 has 19 amino acids. Here the CDR3 reads CASSASGLAGGRPYNEQFF. DNA for the CDR3: TGTGCCAGCAGTGCAAGTGGACTAGCGGGAGGGCGTCCCTACAATGAGCAGTTCTTC.

This CDR3 reads CSASSRGGGSTDTQYF. CDR3 nucleotides: TGCAGTGCTAGTTCCCGGGGCGGGGGTAGCACAGATACGCAGTATTTT. The chain links TRBV20-1 to TRBJ2-3, with 7 bases fitting TRBD2. CDR1 is DFQATT, CDR2 SNEGSKA, per germline (reference sequence). The CDR3 sequence is 16 residues long. V shed 3 bases and J 0 bases; nucleotides not matched to a gene: 9.

V is TRBV5-6 and J is TRBJ1-4; 7 bases map to TRBD1. The CDR3 has 15 residues. Per germline, CDR1 SGHDT and CDR2 YYEEEE. After removal of 2 bases from V and 4 bases from J, the junction contained 5 bases not matched to a gene. The CDR3 loop reads CASSFLTGNNEKLFF. The CDR3 nucleotides read TGTGCCAGCAGCTTTTTGACAGGGAATAATGAAAAACTGTTTTTT.

This rearrangement joins TRBV2 to TRBJ1-2, with 8 bases aligning to TRBD1. With 8 bases clipped from V and 2 bases from J, the junction kept 4 bases outside the gene matches. The CDR3 consists of 13 residues. The germline V gene encodes CDR1 SNHLY and CDR2 FYNNEI. CDR3 sequence reads: CASEDRDNYGYTF. CDR3 DNA: TGTGCCAGCGAGGACAGGGACAACTATGGCTACACCTTC. The variable domain in full, completed from reference TRBV2 and TRBJ1-2, reads EPEVTQTPSHQVTQMGQEVILRCVPISNHLYFYWYRQILGQKVEFLVSFYNNEISEKSEIFDDQFSVERPDGSNFTLKIRSTKLEDSAMYFCASEDRDNYGYTFGSGTRLTVV.

V and J are TRBV10-3 and TRBJ2-7; the D gene is possibly TRBD1 (6 bases). The V end lost 10 bases, the J end lost 1 base, and 14 bases lay between the germline ends. Germline loops: CDR1 ENHRY, CDR2 SYGVKD. The CDR3 loop spans 13 amino acids. This CDR3 reads CATARTESYEQYF. The CDR3 DNA reads TGTGCCACCGCGCGGACAGAATCCTACGAGCAGTACTTC.

The genes are TRBV6-5 and TRBJ1-4; TRBD1 agrees at 11 bases. In germline, CDR1 is MNHEY, CDR2 SVGAGI. J was trimmed by 8 bases and V by 5 bases; bases with no gene match: 4. The CDR3 has 14 amino acids. The CDR3 DNA is TGTGCCAGCAGTACGGACAGGGGGCTCGAAAAACTGTTTTTT. Protein sequence: CASSTDRGLEKLFF.

Written as DNA, the CDR3 is TGTGCCAGCGGTCCCCAGGGGTTCAACTATGGCTACACCTTC. Amino acids: CASGPQGFNYGYTF. This rearrangement joins TRBV7-2 to TRBJ1-2, with D possibly TRBD1 on 6 matching bases. The V end was cut by 8 bases, the J end by 2 bases, with 15 bases between. Per the germline V gene, CDR1 is SGHTA and CDR2 is FQGNSA. The CDR3 is 14 amino acids.

V usage is TRBV19 and J usage is TRBJ2-2; 9 bases line up with TRBD2. The CDR3 totals 15 residues. The germline CDR1 and CDR2 sequences are LNHDA and SQIVND (reference sequence). The J segment lost 4 bases and the V segment lost 2 bases, leaving 2 bases of the junction unmatched. DNA for the CDR3: TGTGCCAGTAGTATACTAGCGGGGTCCACCGGGGAGCTGTTTTTT. Protein sequence: CASSILAGSTGELFF.

The chain couples TRBV19 to TRBJ2-7, with D tentatively TRBD1 (6 bases). CDR3 size: 14 residues. Germline loops: CDR1 LNHDA, CDR2 SQIVND (reference sequence). V lost 5 bases to trimming and J lost 2 bases, with 13 bases between them. In nucleotides, the CDR3 is TGTGCCAGTAGTTCTGGGCCAGGGGCCTACGAGCAGTACTTC. This codes for CASSSGPGAYEQYF.

The rearrangement uses TRBV6-5 and TRBJ1-1; the D gene is possibly TRBD1 (5 bases). The CDR3 has 13 residues. Germline lookup yields CDR1 MNHEY and CDR2 SVGAGI. Trimming cost V 6 bases and J 3 bases, with 11 bases left between them. In DNA, the CDR3 is TGTGCCAGCAGGAAGGAGGGGTACACTGAAGCTTTCTTT. Translation gives CASRKEGYTEAFF.

The chain uses TRBV5-5 and TRBJ2-3; the match to TRBD1 covers 7 bases. The CDR3 runs 16 residues. Germline V gene sequence: CDR1 SGHKS, CDR2 YYEKEE (reference sequence). The J segment lost 0 bases and the V segment lost 0 bases, leaving 4 bases of the junction unmatched. CDR3 sequence: CASSLGQGTSTDTQYF. Here the CDR3 DNA reads TGTGCCAGCAGCTTGGGACAGGGAACTAGCACAGATACGCAGTATTTT.

In its sample, this clone was seen once. The J gene is TRBJ2-3, the V gene TRBV28; tentative D call: TRBD2 (7 bases). Germline CDR1 MDHEN, CDR2 SYDVKM. Trimming took off 1 base at V and 4 bases at J, with 18 bases between the two ends. CDR3 length: 17 residues. CDR3 region: CASSLYRGREPSDTQYF. Written as DNA, the CDR3 is TGTGCCAGCAGTTTATACCGGGGGCGGGAGCCATCAGATACGCAGTATTTT.

This clone was observed once. The CDR3 region is CASSKDRVYPGELFF. DNA of the CDR3: TGTGCCAGCAGCAAGGACAGGGTTTATCCCGGGGAGCTGTTTTTT. The rearrangement joins TRBV11-2 to TRBJ2-2; 8 bases are a match to TRBD1. The CDR3 length is 15 residues. Germline CDR1 is SGHAT and CDR2 is FQNNGV. V shed 5 bases and J 6 bases; nucleotides not matched to a gene: 8.

The chain joins TRBV28 to TRBJ1-6; tentative D call: TRBD1 (6 bases). Per germline, CDR1 MDHEN and CDR2 SYDVKM. V was cut by 7 bases and J by 9 bases, with 19 bases left in between. There are 15 residues in the CDR3. The CDR3 here is CASTSPTGSSSPLHF. CDR3 DNA: TGTGCCAGCACGTCCCCGACAGGCAGCAGTTCACCCCTCCACTTT.

The chain is built from TRBV27 and TRBJ1-1; 10 bases line up with TRBD1. There are 17 residues in the CDR3. Germline V gives CDR1 MNHEY, CDR2 SMNVEV (reference sequence). The V and J ends lost 3 bases and 3 bases, in that order; junction bases with no gene match: 10. CDR3 region: CASSLWATGGLHTEAFF. CDR3 nucleotide sequence: TGTGCCAGCAGTTTGTGGGCGACAGGGGGCTTGCACACTGAAGCTTTCTTT.

The chain employs TRBV7-2 and TRBJ2-1; TRBD2 matches 11 bases. This CDR3 region has 16 residues. Per the germline V gene, CDR1 is SGHTA and CDR2 is FQGNSA. With V trimmed by 3 bases and J by 7 bases, 8 bases remained unmatched. CDR3 region: CASSFGSGRASNEQFF. The DNA of the CDR3 is TGTGCCAGCAGCTTTGGTAGCGGGAGGGCCTCAAATGAGCAGTTCTTC.

The V call is TRBV5-1, the J call TRBJ1-2; D is unresolved. CDR1 and CDR2 (germline): SGHRS, YFSETQ. The CDR3 is 13 residues long. V was clipped by 2 bases and J by 6 bases, with 11 bases between them. The CDR3 sequence is CASSLSPGNGYTF. The DNA of the CDR3 is TGCGCCAGCAGCTTATCCCCGGGGAATGGCTACACCTTC.

The V call is TRBV6-7, the J call TRBJ2-1, with TRBD1 identical over 8 bases. TRBV6-7 is noted as an ORF with a role that remains uncertain. The length of the CDR3 is 19 residues. V was pared by 4 bases and J by 2 bases, with 16 bases of the junction left unmatched. CDR3 nucleotide sequence: TGTGCCAGCAGTTCCGCGGCAGGGGGCCTGCCGTATGCCTACAATGAGCAGTTCTTC. Translating it yields CASSSAAGGLPYAYNEQFF.

The rearrangement uses TRBV19 and TRBJ2-5; maybe TRBD1 (6 bases). CDR3 length: 13 residues. Trimming took 8 bases from V and 5 from J, leaving 15 bases between them. The germline gives CDR1 LNHDA, CDR2 SQIVND (reference sequence). The CDR3 nucleotides are TGTGCCAGTCGAAACACAGGGCAGGAGACCCAGTACTTC. This gives the protein CASRNTGQETQYF.

This rearrangement joins TRBV19 to TRBJ2-7, with 12 nucleotides matching TRBD1. This CDR3 region has 21 residues. Germline V gene data show CDR1 as LNHDA and CDR2 as SQIVND (reference sequence). V gave up 1 base and J gave up 2 bases; unmatched junction bases: 18. CDR3 residues: CASSIGLGTGGVFGSTYEQYF. In DNA, the CDR3 is TGTGCCAGTAGTATAGGGCTTGGGACAGGGGGCGTCTTCGGGAGTACCTACGAGCAGTACTTC. Filled out from reference TRBV19 and TRBJ2-7, the complete variable domain reads DGGITQSPKYLFRKEGQNVTLSCEQNLNHDAMYWYRQDPGQGLRLIYYSQIVNDFQKGDIAEGYSVSREKKESFPLTVTSAQKNPTAFYLCASSIGLGTGGVFGSTYEQYFGPGTRLTVT.

The V and J genes are TRBV19 and TRBJ1-2, with a tentative D call TRBD1 (5 bases). Germline V gene sequence: CDR1 LNHDA, CDR2 SQIVND (reference sequence). CDR3 length equals 13 residues. Trimming took 6 bases from V and 2 from J, leaving 10 bases between them. In DNA form, the CDR3 reads TGTGCCAGTAGCGTGGGGCTGAACTATGGCTACACCTTC. This codes for CASSVGLNYGYTF.

The chain couples TRBV27 to TRBJ2-2; TRBD1 might be the D (6 bases). Germline lookup yields CDR1 MNHEY and CDR2 SMNVEV (reference sequence). V was clipped by 10 bases and J by 3 bases, with 21 bases between them. CDR3 length: 16 residues. The CDR3 spells CANRVFKGLDTGELFF. The CDR3 DNA is TGTGCCAACAGGGTGTTTAAGGGGTTGGACACCGGGGAGCTGTTTTTT.